What follows are 20 T cell receptor beta chains derived from one specimen sequenced in a study of vaccination and CD4 T cells after COVID-19. The time point is: late sampling 161 to 241 days after vaccination in a few convalescent patients. The treatment denotes: roughly nine-day PBMC culture with coronavirus spike peptide pools or control peptides (ViraFEST assay). The Oncomine TCR Beta short-read assay was what sequenced the DNA obtained from cultured CD4+ T cells. TCRdb fed the PCR reads into MiXCR, producing one record per CDR3 protein. Altogether around 20,000 distinct CDR3 sequences are present, roughly 30% being singletons, with the ten largest covering roughly 2.5%. Their cognate antigens are unknown. Sequencing used CD4+ T cells from blood, cultured in vitro, obtained about 7 months after SARS-CoV-2 vaccination. Receptors were obtained from a human donor who had recovered from COVID-19.

The genes are TRBV6-1 and TRBJ2-5, with 8 bases matching TRBD2. V lost 2 bases, J lost 4 bases, and 15 bases stayed unmatched. Germline lookup yields CDR1 MNHNS and CDR2 SASEGT. The CDR3 consists of 18 residues. CDR3: CASSETRSGSRWGETQYF. The CDR3 DNA follows: TGTGCCAGCAGTGAAACAAGAAGCGGGAGCCGCTGGGGAGAGACCCAGTACTTC.

This clonotype was found a few times. J is TRBJ2-2 and V is TRBV20-1, with 8 bases lining up with TRBD1. The V and J ends lost 2 bases and 5 bases, in that order; junction bases with no gene match: 10. The CDR3 contains 16 residues. Germline CDR1 reads DFQATT; CDR2 reads SNEGSKA (reference sequence). The CDR3 region is CSARPGTGPRTGELFF. The CDR3, as DNA: TGCAGTGCTAGACCCGGGACAGGCCCACGTACCGGGGAGCTGTTTTTT.

This clonotype was observed a few times. The chain carries TRBV7-9 and TRBJ2-3; 9 bases are shared with TRBD2. V lost 4 bases, J lost 4 bases, and 9 bases stayed unmatched. The CDR3 consists of 16 residues. Germline values: CDR1 SEHNR, CDR2 FQNEAQ (reference sequence). The CDR3 region is CASSWSLAGASDTQYF. As DNA, the CDR3 is TGTGCCAGCAGCTGGAGTTTAGCGGGAGCCTCAGATACGCAGTATTTT.

This chain uses TRBV7-9 with TRBJ2-4, with 7 positions matching TRBD2. Losses at the gene ends were 11 bases for V and 12 bases for J; bases not matched to a gene: 16. This CDR3 is 13 amino acids long. The germline V gene has CDR1 SEHNR and CDR2 FQNEAQ (reference sequence). The CDR3 DNA sequence: TGTGCCGGCCAAATGGGACTAAATTACAATCAGTACTTC. Its protein product is CAGQMGLNYNQYF. Looking up the rest from reference TRBV7-9 and TRBJ2-4 gives the full variable domain: DTGVSQNPRHKITKRGQNVTFRCDPISEHNRLYWYRQTLGQGPEFLTYFQNEAQLEKSRLLSDRFSAERPKGSFSTLEIQRTEQGDSAMYLCAGQMGLNYNQYFGAGTRLSVL.

This clonotype has a handful of counts. The chain joins TRBV6-5 to TRBJ1-5; D gene unclear. Per germline, CDR1 MNHEY and CDR2 SVGAGI. The CDR3 runs to 13 residues. V dropped 2 bases and J dropped 6 bases, with 8 bases sitting between them. The CDR3 sequence is CASSYRVGQPQHF. The CDR3 DNA reads as TGTGCCAGCAGTTACCGGGTGGGTCAGCCCCAGCATTTT.

This chain links TRBV5-6 with TRBJ2-5; TRBD1 is a possible D gene (6 bases). V was clipped by 4 bases and J by 0 bases, with 13 bases between them. This CDR3 comprises 15 residues. CDR1 is SGHDT, CDR2 YYEEEE, per germline. The CDR3 nucleotides are TGTGCCAGCAGCACGCATACAGGGAACCAAGAGACCCAGTACTTC. It translates to CASSTHTGNQETQYF.

The V gene is TRBV20-1, the J gene TRBJ1-1; 7 bases line up with TRBD1. The CDR3 covers 13 residues. Germline CDR1 and CDR2: DFQATT and SNEGSKA (reference sequence). V was clipped by 3 bases and J by 5 bases; unmatched bases: 6. CDR3 amino acids: CSARSGQLTEAFF. The CDR3, as DNA: TGCAGTGCTAGGTCGGGACAGTTAACTGAAGCTTTCTTT.

This clonotype was detected a few times. This chain links TRBV7-8 with TRBJ2-5, with 8 nucleotides matching TRBD1. V lost 3 bases and J lost 2; bases outside the gene matches: 8. CDR3 length equals 16 residues. Germline V gives CDR1 SGHVS, CDR2 FQNEAQ. The CDR3 nucleotides read TGTGCCAGCAGCTTTTTCGGCAGGGGGCCACAAGAGACCCAGTACTTC. This encodes CASSFFGRGPQETQYF.

V usage is TRBV20-1 and J usage is TRBJ2-7, with TRBD1 as a possible D gene (5 bases). V lost 6 bases and J 0 bases, leaving 9 bases between the germline ends. Germline V gives CDR1 DFQATT, CDR2 SNEGSKA (reference sequence). This CDR3 has 12 amino acids. Written as DNA, the CDR3 is TGCAGTGCCAGAACAGGCTCCTACGAGCAGTACTTC. Protein product: CSARTGSYEQYF.

CDR3 nucleotide sequence: TGTGCCACCAGTACCGATGGGCAGGGTTACCAAGAGACCCAGTACTTC. Amino acids: CATSTDGQGYQETQYF. The chain couples TRBV24-1 to TRBJ2-5, with D perhaps matching TRBD1 (5 bases). Trimming removed 6 bases at V and 0 bases at J, with 16 bases between. This CDR3 comprises 16 residues. Germline CDR1 is KGHDR and CDR2 is SFDVKD.

A few counts support this clonotype. The rearrangement joins TRBV7-2 to TRBJ1-5, with 10 nucleotides matching TRBD1. The CDR3 length is 17 residues. V lost 3 bases to trimming and J lost 6 bases; unmatched junction nucleotides: 11. Germline V gives CDR1 SGHTA, CDR2 FQGNSA. CDR3 protein: CASSFLPGQGFGQPQHF. Here the CDR3 DNA reads TGTGCCAGCAGCTTTCTTCCGGGACAGGGGTTTGGTCAGCCCCAGCATTTT. Using reference TRBV7-2 and TRBJ1-5 for the parts outside the CDR3, the full variable domain is GAGVSQSPSNKVTEKGKDVELRCDPISGHTALYWYRQSLGQGLEFLIYFQGNSAPDKSGLPSDRFSAERTGGSVSTLTIQRTQQEDSAVYLCASSFLPGQGFGQPQHFGDGTRLSIL.

The genes are TRBV2 and TRBJ2-5; tentative D call: TRBD1 (5 bases). Trimming removed 6 bases at V and 0 bases at J, with 11 bases between. The CDR3 runs to 14 residues. Germline CDR1 SNHLY, CDR2 FYNNEI. CDR3 region: CASSEQAYQETQYF. The CDR3 DNA is TGTGCCAGCAGCGAACAGGCGTACCAAGAGACCCAGTACTTC. Combining the CDR3 with reference TRBV2 and TRBJ2-5 gives the whole variable domain EPEVTQTPSHQVTQMGQEVILRCVPISNHLYFYWYRQILGQKVEFLVSFYNNEISEKSEIFDDQFSVERPDGSNFTLKIRSTKLEDSAMYFCASSEQAYQETQYFGPGTRLLVL.

This rearrangement joins TRBV20-1 to TRBJ1-3, with TRBD1 identical over 8 bases. The CDR3 is 15 residues long. The junction had 5 bases not matched to a gene; V was cut back by 0 bases and J by 4 bases. CDR1 is DFQATT and CDR2 is SNEGSKA in the germline V gene (reference sequence). CDR3 sequence reads: CSARENRGTGNTIYF. The CDR3 nucleotides are TGCAGTGCTAGAGAGAACAGGGGGACAGGAAACACCATATATTTT.

This clonotype was counted only a few times. The chain uses TRBV20-1 and TRBJ1-2; the D is unclear. The CDR3 loop spans 14 amino acids. With 2 bases removed from V and 5 bases from J, the gap between germline ends came to 15 bases. In germline, CDR1 is DFQATT, CDR2 SNEGSKA (reference sequence). The CDR3: CSARLTGGNYGYTF. In DNA form, the CDR3 reads TGCAGTGCTAGACTCACCGGCGGGAATTATGGCTACACCTTC.

This clonotype was seen only a few times. The V call is TRBV6-1, the J call TRBJ1-5; unclear D gene. Germline-derived CDR1 and CDR2 are MNHNS and SASEGT. The CDR3 is 16 residues long. V lost 6 bases and J 0 bases, leaving 15 bases between the germline ends. CDR3 DNA: TGTGCCAGCAGCCCGCAGGTGGGGTATAGCAATCAGCCCCAGCATTTT. The encoded protein is CASSPQVGYSNQPQHF.

The rearrangement links TRBV10-2 to TRBJ2-1; D gene uncertain. The CDR3 consists of 13 residues. The V and J ends lost 3 bases and 6 bases respectively, with 9 bases between them. Germline CDR1 reads WSHSY; CDR2 reads SAAADI. For the CDR3, the DNA is TGCGCCAGCAGTGAACTTCGTGCCAATGAGCAGTTCTTC. It translates to CASSELRANEQFF.

This clonotype was counted only a few times. V usage is TRBV19 and J usage is TRBJ2-1, with D possibly matching TRBD1 (7 bases). CDR3 length: 15 amino acids. The germline V and J ends were trimmed by 6 bases and 0 bases, with 12 bases remaining between them. Germline-derived CDR1 and CDR2 are LNHDA and SQIVND (reference sequence). This CDR3 reads CASSWRGPSYNEQFF. The CDR3 region has the DNA TGTGCCAGTAGCTGGAGGGGGCCCTCCTACAATGAGCAGTTCTTC. Filled out from reference TRBV19 and TRBJ2-1, the complete variable domain reads DGGITQSPKYLFRKEGQNVTLSCEQNLNHDAMYWYRQDPGQGLRLIYYSQIVNDFQKGDIAEGYSVSREKKESFPLTVTSAQKNPTAFYLCASSWRGPSYNEQFFGPGTRLTVL.

The chain uses TRBV2 and TRBJ2-3, with D perhaps TRBD1 or TRBD2 (5 bases each). Germline CDR1 and CDR2: SNHLY and FYNNEI. This CDR3 has 11 amino acids. The V and J ends lost 6 bases and 4 bases respectively, with 5 bases between them. Here the CDR3 DNA reads TGTGCCAGCAGGGGGGCAGATACGCAGTATTTT. Residues: CASRGADTQYF.

This sequence joins TRBV7-3 and TRBJ1-1; a weak D match, TRBD1 (5 bases). This CDR3 has 15 amino acids. In germline, CDR1 is SGHTA, CDR2 FQGTGA. V lost 2 bases to trimming and J lost 2 bases, with 12 bases between them. CDR3 sequence reads: CASSLSGGGNTEAFF. The DNA of the CDR3 is TGTGCCAGCAGCTTATCCGGCGGGGGAAACACTGAAGCTTTCTTT.

The rearrangement links TRBV28 to TRBJ1-2; D remains ambiguous. V lost 4 bases, J lost 5 bases, and 23 bases lay in between. Germline V gene sequence: CDR1 MDHEN, CDR2 SYDVKM. This CDR3 region has 17 residues. CDR3 DNA sequence: TGTGCCAGCAGTTCGCCCATGGGTACTATGGTCTGGTATGGCTACACCTTC. Amino acids: CASSSPMGTMVWYGYTF.